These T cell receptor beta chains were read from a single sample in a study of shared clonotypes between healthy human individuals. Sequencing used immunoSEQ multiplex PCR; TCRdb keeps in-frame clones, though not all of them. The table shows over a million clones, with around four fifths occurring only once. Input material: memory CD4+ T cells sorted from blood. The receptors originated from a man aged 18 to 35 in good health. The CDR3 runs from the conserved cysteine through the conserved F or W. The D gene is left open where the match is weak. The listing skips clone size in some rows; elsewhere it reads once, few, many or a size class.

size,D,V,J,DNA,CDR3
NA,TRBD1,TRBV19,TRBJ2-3,TGTGCCAGTAGTATGCGGGACAGGGGCACAGATACGCAGTATTTT,CASSMRDRGTDTQYF
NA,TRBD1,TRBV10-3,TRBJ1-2,TGTGCCATCAGAACGACAGGGACCAACTATGGCTACACCTTC,CAIRTTGTNYGYTF
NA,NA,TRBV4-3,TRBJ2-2,TGCGCCAGCAGCCAAGACGAGGCAGGGCGGTCCGGGGAGCTGTTTTTT,CASSQDEAGRSGELFF
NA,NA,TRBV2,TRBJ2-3,TGTGCCAGCACCACCGGACAGTTCACAGATACGCAGTATTTT,CASTTGQFTDTQYF
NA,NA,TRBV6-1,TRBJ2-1,TGTGCCAGCAGTGAGATCTTCCTGGACAATGAGCAGTTCTTC,CASSEIFLDNEQFF
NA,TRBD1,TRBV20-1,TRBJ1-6,TGCAGTGCACCAGACAGGGCGTGGGTCCACTTT,CSAPDRAWVHF
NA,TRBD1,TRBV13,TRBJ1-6,TGTGCCAGCAGCTTAGTAGGGACAGGGGCCTATAATTCACCCCTCCACTTT,CASSLVGTGAYNSPLHF
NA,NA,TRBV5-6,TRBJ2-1,TGTGCCAGCACCTTGGCAAGGCCCTCCTCCTTTAATGAGCAGTTCTTC,CASTLARPSSFNEQFF
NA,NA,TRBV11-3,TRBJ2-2,TGTGCCAGCAGCTTTTCTGTCACCGGGGAGCTGTTTTTT,CASSFSVTGELFF
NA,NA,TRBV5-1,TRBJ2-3,TGCGCCAGCAGCTTGTCCAGAACCACTAGCACAGATACGCAGTATTTT,CASSLSRTTSTDTQYF
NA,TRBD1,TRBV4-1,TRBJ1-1,TGCGCCAGCAGCCATTCCGGGACAGGGGGCGATAGGGGTTTCTTT,CASSHSGTGGDRGFF
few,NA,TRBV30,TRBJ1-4,TGTGCCTGGAGTGCAATTCCGTTCCGGGGGACTAATGAAAAACTGTTTTTT,CAWSAIPFRGTNEKLFF
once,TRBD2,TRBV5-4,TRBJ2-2,TGTGCCAGCAGCACTAGACTAGCGGGGGACACCGGGGAGCTGTTTTTT,CASSTRLAGDTGELFF
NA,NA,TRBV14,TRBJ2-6,TGTGCCAGCAGCCAAGATGGGTTCAGGCCCGGGGCCAACGTCCTGACTTTC,CASSQDGFRPGANVLTF
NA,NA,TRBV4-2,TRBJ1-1,TGTGCCAGCAGCCTCAACGCGGCAGGCGCCACTGAAGCTTTCTTT,CASSLNAAGATEAFF
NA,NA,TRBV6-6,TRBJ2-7,TGTGCCAGCCTAGAGCAGTACTTC,CASLEQYF
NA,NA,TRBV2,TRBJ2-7,TGTGCCAGCCGTGAAGGGTTGTTATACGAGCAGTACTTC,CASREGLLYEQYF
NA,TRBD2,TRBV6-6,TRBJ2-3,TGTGCCAGCAGACGGGAGGGCCTGACAGATACGCAGTATTTT,CASRREGLTDTQYF
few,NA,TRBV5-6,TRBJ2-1,TGTGCCAGCAGCTTTAATACCGGTGAGCAGTTCTTC,CASSFNTGEQFF
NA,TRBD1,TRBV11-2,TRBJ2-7,TGTGCCAGCAGCCAAAGAGGGACAGGTAACTACGAGCAGTACTTC,CASSQRGTGNYEQYF
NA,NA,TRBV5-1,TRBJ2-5,TGCGCCAGCAGCTCTCAGGGCGGGGAGACCCAGTACTTC,CASSSQGGETQYF
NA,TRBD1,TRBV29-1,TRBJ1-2,TGCAGCGTCGGGACAGGGGCCACGTTTAACTATGGCTACACCTTC,CSVGTGATFNYGYTF
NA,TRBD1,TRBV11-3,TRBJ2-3,TGTGCCAGCAGCCCGGGACAGGGTGGAGATACGCAGTATTTT,CASSPGQGGDTQYF
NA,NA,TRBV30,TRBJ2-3,TGTGCCTGGAGTGCAAGCTCAGATACGCAGTATTTT,CAWSASSDTQYF